A single TCR beta chain is shown here with its context. The data were taken from a study of monozygotic twins with cystic fibrosis. The CDR3 spans 14 residues. The germline V gene has CDR1 SGDLS and CDR2 YYNGEE. Trimming took 3 bases from V and 6 from J, leaving 15 bases between them. Profiling relied on immunoSEQ multiplex PCR, and the TCRdb table lists in-frame clones only, not all of them. The sample has under 40,000 clones, roughly 97% seen once. The TCR comes from a girl aged 2-10 years with cystic fibrosis. The sequencing sample was made of blood. V and J are TRBV9 and TRBJ1-1, with D perhaps matching TRBD1 (5 bases). The CDR3 DNA sequence: TGTGCCAGCAGCGAGACAGCCGGTACCGCTGAAGCTTTCTTT. Translated: CASSETAGTAEAFF.